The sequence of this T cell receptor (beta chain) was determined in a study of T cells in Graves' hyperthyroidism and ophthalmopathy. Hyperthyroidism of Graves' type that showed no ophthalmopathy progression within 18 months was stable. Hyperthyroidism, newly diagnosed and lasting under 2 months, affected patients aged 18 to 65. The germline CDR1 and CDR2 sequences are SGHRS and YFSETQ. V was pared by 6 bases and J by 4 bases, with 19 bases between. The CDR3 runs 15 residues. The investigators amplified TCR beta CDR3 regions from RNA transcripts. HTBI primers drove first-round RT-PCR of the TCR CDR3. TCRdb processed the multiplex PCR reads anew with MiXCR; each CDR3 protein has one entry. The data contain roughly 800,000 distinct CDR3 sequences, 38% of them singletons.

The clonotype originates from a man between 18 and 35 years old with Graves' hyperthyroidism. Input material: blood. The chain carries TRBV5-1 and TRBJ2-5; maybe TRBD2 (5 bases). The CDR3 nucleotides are TGCGCCAGCACTGTCATTCCAGGCGAGGGAGAGACCCAGTACTTC. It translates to CASTVIPGEGETQYF.